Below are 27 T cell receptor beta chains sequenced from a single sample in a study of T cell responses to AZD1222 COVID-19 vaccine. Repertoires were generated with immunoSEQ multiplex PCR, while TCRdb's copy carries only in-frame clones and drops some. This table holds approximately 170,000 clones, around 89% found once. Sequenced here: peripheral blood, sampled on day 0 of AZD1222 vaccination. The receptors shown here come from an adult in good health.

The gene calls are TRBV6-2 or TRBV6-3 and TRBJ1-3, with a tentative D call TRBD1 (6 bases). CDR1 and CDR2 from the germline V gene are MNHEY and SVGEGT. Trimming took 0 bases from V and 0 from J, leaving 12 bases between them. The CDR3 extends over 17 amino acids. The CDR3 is CASSYSSDRLSGNTIYF. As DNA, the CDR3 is TGTGCCAGCAGTTACTCCTCGGACAGACTCTCTGGAAACACCATATATTTT.

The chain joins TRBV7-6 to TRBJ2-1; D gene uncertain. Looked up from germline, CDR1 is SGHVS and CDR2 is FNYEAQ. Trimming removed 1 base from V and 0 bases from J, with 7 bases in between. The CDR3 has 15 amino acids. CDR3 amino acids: CASSLGWSSYNEQFF. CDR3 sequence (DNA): TGTGCCAGCAGCTTAGGGTGGAGCTCCTACAATGAGCAGTTCTTC.

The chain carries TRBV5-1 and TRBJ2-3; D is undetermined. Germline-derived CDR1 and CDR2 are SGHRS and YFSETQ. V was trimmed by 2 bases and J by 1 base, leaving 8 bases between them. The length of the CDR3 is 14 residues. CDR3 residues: CASSFYRGTDTQYF. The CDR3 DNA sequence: TGCGCCAGCAGCTTTTACCGAGGCACAGATACGCAGTATTTT.

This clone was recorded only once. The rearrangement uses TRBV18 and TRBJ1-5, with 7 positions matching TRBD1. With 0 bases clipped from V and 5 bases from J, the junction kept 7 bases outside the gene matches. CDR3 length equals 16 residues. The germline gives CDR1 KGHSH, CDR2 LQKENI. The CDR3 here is CASSPPGQGGHQPQHF. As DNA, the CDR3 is TGTGCCAGCTCACCACCCGGGCAGGGGGGGCATCAGCCCCAGCATTTT. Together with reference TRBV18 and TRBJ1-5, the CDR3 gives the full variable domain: NAGVMQNPRHLVRRRGQEARLRCSPMKGHSHVYWYRQLPEEGLKFMVYLQKENIIDESGMPKERFSAEFPKEGPSILRIQQVVRGDSAAYFCASSPPGQGGHQPQHFGDGTRLSIL.

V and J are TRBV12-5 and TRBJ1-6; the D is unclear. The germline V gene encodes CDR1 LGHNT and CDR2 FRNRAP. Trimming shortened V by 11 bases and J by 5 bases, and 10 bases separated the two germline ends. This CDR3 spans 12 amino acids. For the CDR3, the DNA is TGTGCTGGGATCCACGATAATTCACCCCTCCACTTT. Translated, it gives CAGIHDNSPLHF.

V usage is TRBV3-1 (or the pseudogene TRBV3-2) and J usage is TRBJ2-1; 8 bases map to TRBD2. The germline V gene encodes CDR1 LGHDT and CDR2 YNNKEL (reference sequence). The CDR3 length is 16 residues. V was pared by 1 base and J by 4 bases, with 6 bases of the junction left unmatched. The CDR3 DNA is TGTGCCAGCAGCCAAGTGAATCCGGGGGGGTACAATGAGCAGTTCTTC. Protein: CASSQVNPGGYNEQFF.

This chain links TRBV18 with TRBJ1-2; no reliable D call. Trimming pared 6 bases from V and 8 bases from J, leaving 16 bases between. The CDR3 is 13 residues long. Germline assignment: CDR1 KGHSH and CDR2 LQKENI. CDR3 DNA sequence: TGTGCCAGCTCGGTTTCCGGGCAGGAGGGCTACACCTTC. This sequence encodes CASSVSGQEGYTF.

CDR3: CASSLEGSGNQPQHF. CDR3 in DNA: TGTGCCAGCAGCTTAGAGGGCAGCGGCAATCAGCCCCAGCATTTT. V and J are TRBV7-9 and TRBJ1-5; the D is unclear. The V gene's germline CDR1 is SEHNR and CDR2 FQNEAQ (reference sequence). The CDR3 extends over 15 amino acids. Deletions cut 1 base from V and 2 bases from J, with 9 bases between.

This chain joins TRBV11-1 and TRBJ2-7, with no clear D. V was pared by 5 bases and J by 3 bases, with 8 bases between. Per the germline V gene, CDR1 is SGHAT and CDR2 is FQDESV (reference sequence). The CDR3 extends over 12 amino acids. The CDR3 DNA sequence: TGTGCCAGCAGCCAACACAGCTACGAGCAGTACTTC. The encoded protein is CASSQHSYEQYF.

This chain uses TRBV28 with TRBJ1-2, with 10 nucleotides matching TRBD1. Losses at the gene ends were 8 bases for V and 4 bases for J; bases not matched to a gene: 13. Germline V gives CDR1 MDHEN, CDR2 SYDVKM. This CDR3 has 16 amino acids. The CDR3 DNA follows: TGTGCCAGCCAGGGACAGGGGACAAGGCTAGGCTATGGCTACACCTTC. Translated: CASQGQGTRLGYGYTF.

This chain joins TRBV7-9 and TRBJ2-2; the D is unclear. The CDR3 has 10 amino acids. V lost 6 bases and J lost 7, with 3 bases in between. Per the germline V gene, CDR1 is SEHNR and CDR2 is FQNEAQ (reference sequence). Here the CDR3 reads CASRNGELFF. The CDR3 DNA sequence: TGTGCCAGCAGAAACGGGGAGCTGTTTTTT.

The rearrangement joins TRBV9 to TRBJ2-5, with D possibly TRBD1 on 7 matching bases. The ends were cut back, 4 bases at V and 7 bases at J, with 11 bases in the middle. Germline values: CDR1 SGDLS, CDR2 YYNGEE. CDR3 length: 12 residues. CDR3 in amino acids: CASSPQGGTQYF. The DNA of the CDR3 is TGTGCCAGCAGCCCCCAGGGGGGGACCCAGTACTTC.

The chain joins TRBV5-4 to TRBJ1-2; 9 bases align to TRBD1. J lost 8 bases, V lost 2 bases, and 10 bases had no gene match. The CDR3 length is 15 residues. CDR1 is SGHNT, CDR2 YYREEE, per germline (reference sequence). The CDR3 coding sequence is TGTGCCAGCAGCTTATACCGGACAGGGGATTGGGGCTACACCTTC. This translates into CASSLYRTGDWGYTF.

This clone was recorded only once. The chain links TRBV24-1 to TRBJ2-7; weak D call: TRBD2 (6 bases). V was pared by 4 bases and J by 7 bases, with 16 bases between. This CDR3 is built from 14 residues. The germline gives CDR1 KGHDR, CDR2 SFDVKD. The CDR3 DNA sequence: TGTGCCACCAGTGAGGCCGGGACGGAGGGGGAGCAGTACTTC. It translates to CATSEAGTEGEQYF.

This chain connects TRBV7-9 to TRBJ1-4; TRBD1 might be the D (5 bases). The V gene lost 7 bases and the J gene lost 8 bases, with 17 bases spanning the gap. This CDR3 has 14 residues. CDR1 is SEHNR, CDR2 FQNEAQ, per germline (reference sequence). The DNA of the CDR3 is TGTGCCAGCAACCCACCCGGGACGAAAGAAAAACTGTTTTTT. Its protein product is CASNPPGTKEKLFF.

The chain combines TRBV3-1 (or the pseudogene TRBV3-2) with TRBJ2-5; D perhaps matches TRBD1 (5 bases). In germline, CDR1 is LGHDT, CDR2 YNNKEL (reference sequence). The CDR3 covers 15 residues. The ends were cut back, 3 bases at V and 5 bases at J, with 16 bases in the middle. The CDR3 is CASSHPGMIEETQYF. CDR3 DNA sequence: TGTGCCAGCAGCCACCCAGGGATGATCGAGGAGACCCAGTACTTC.

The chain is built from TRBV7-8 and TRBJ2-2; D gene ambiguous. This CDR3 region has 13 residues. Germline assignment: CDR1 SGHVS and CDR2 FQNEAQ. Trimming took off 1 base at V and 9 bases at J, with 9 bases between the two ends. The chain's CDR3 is CASSLVGSRELFF. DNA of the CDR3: TGTGCCAGCAGCTTAGTTGGCAGCCGGGAGCTGTTTTTT.

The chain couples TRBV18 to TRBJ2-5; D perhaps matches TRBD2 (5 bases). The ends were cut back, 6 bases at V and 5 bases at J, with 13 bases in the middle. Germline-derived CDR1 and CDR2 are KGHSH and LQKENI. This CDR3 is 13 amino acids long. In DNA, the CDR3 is TGTGCCAGCTCCCGGGGTCCTATGGAGACCCAGTACTTC. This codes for CASSRGPMETQYF.

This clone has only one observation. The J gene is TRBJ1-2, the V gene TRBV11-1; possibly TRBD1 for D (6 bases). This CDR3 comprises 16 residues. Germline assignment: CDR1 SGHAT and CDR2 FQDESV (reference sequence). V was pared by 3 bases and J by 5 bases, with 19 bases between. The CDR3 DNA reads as TGTGCCAGCAGCTTGGGGGACGAGGACAGAAGATATGGCTACACCTTC. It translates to CASSLGDEDRRYGYTF.

The CDR3 DNA is TGTGCAAGTCGCTTAGCCCCTGGGACAGGGCGGTATGGCTACACCTTC. The encoded protein is CASRLAPGTGRYGYTF. The chain joins TRBV12-2 to TRBJ1-2; whether TRBD1, the table's D call, matches the DNA was not checked. TRBV12-2 is an annotated pseudogene. This CDR3 has 16 residues.

The chain's CDR3 is CAISLEGQGINYGYTF. In nucleotides, the CDR3 is TGTGCCATCTCCTTAGAGGGACAAGGGATTAACTATGGCTACACCTTC. The chain couples TRBV10-3 to TRBJ1-2; D perhaps matches TRBD1 (6 bases). The CDR3 spans 16 residues. Trimming shortened V by 8 bases and J by 1 base, and 20 bases separated the two germline ends. Germline-derived CDR1 and CDR2 are ENHRY and SYGVKD.

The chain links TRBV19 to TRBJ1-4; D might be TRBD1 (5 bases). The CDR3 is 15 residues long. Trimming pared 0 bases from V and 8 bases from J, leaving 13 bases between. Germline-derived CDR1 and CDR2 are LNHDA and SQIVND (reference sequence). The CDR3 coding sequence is TGTGCCAGTAGTATAGATCCCGGGACTAGGGAAAAACTGTTTTTT. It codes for CASSIDPGTREKLFF.

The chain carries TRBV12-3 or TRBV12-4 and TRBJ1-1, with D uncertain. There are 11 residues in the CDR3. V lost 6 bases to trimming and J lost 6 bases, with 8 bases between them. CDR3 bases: TGTGCCAGCAGCGATAGCTCTGAAGCTTTCTTT. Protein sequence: CASSDSSEAFF.

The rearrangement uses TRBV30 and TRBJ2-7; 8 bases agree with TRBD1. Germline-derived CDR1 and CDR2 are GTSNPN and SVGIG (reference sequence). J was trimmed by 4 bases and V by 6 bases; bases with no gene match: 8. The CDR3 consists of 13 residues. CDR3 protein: CACWTGSRYEQYF. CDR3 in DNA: TGTGCCTGCTGGACAGGGTCTAGGTACGAGCAGTACTTC.

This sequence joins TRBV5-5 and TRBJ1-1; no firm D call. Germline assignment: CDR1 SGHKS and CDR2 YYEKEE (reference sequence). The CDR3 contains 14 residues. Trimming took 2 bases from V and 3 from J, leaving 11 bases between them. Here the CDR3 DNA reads TGTGCCAGCAGCTTCGCAGCTTGGGACACTGAAGCTTTCTTT. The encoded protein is CASSFAAWDTEAFF. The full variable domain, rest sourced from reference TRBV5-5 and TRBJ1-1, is DAGVTQSPTHLIKTRGQQVTLRCSPISGHKSVSWYQQVLGQGPQFIFQYYEKEERGRGNFPDRFSARQFPNYSSELNVNALLLGDSALYLCASSFAAWDTEAFFGQGTRLTVV.

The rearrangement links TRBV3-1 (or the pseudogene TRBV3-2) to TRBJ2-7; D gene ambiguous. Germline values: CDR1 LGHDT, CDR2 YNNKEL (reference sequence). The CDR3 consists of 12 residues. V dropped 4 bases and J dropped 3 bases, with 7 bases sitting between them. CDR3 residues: CASSPRGYEQYF. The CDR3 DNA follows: TGTGCCAGCAGCCCGAGAGGCTACGAGCAGTACTTC.

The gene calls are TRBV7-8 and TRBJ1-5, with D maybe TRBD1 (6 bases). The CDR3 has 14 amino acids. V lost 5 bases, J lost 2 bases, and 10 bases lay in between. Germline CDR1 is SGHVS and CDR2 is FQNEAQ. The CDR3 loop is CASSRGGGNQPQHF. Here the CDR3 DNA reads TGTGCCAGCAGCCGAGGGGGGGGCAATCAGCCCCAGCATTTT.